This T cell receptor beta chain emerged from a study of cytomegalovirus exposure and HLA in healthy donors (TCRdb year 2017). With regard to the full study: According to an earlier analysis of 587 of the donors, 200 million or so T cells yielded 120 million or so unique TCR beta sequences and roughly 280 Gb of sequence data. About 330 gigabases of sequencing data and about 92 million unique TCR sequences made up an early release that covered under 750 HLA-typed donors. Among the roughly 370 genotyped donors, around 81% belonged to the genetic ancestry cluster associated with self-reported Caucasian donors. The study aimed to test whether cataloging public T cell receptors could reveal signatures of past pathogen exposure. The study used immunosequencing to profile the T cell repertoires of approximately 650 subjects and linked those repertoires to cytomegalovirus serostatus. A separate validation cohort of some 130 different subjects was used in addition to the approximately 700-subject first cohort. To predict cytomegalovirus infection status, the study combined high-throughput TCR immunosequencing, statistical association of individual TCRs with disease status, and machine learning. To study patterns of TCR occurrence, a later analysis re-analyzed previously published TCR beta repertoires from 666 donors and added high-resolution HLA genotyping. In the later analysis, no new phenotypic data were used to find candidate immune exposures; instead, reliance was placed on TCR beta sequences and their occurrence across donors. An earlier analysis of a few hundred of the donors applied high-throughput TCR beta sequencing to assess whether each TCR beta V gene segment acted as functional or pseudogenic. Donor age, sex, ethnicity and CMV serostatus were compiled alongside the repertoire data. In a later genetic analysis, genome-wide SNP genotypes for about three fifths of the roughly 670 donors were used, and that subset was treated as a discovery cohort. All discovery cohort repertoires had been generated using a single sequencing platform. Class I and class II HLA loci were covered by the typing at four-digit resolution. The number of donors typed differed by locus, with about 620-630 for A, B, C, DRB1 and DQB1, 522 for DQA1, approximately 570 for DPA1, and some 450 for DPB1. Four to six DR-DQ haplotypes were handled as single units for association and clustering, since linkage in the cohort was strong. On average, around 200,000 unique TCR beta nucleotide sequences were sequenced per donor among a few hundred genotyped donors of the cohort, with roughly 18% of those sequences being non-productive. Beyond this particular receptor, the publication reports: Because counts were too low, more than 15 rarely observed V segments, including chromosome 9 orphons, were excluded from the earlier analysis of 587 of the donors. In an earlier analysis of more than 450 of the donors, most TCR beta V segments were observed in productive rearrangements about 90% or about 30% of the time, broadly matching IMGT annotations. Strong co-occurrence of HLA alleles, especially DR and DQ, made assigning TCR associations to individual alleles difficult. Some IMGT-functional V segments, including TRBV6-2 and TRBV6-3, could not be told apart with the 87-base-pair reads, so those segments were excluded. Most TCR sequences were seen in very few donors, while some public TCRs were found in many individuals. The cohort was sequenced for TCR beta chains only, and without alpha or paired-chain data the features that could be detected were limited. Sequencing depth was assumed to be roughly uniform across donors in the presence/absence analyses, though that assumption may not hold. A further reported finding was that TCR beta sequences accurately predicted the HLA-A and HLA-B alleles for most subjects in the first cohort. In a later analysis, HLA-associated TCR beta chains were found to be more clonally expanded and to have lower generation probabilities than equally common non-associated chains. In vitro tests confirmed that a few of the cytomegalovirus-associated TCR beta chains recognize cytomegalovirus antigens. Linkage disequilibrium might explain the correlated functional status among segregating V segments, but an unknown experimental factor could not be ruled out. A group of highly shared sequence variants was considered likely to be a technical artifact of the sequencing pipeline. Several of the top co-occurrence clusters appeared to be linked to parvovirus B19, influenza, CMV and Epstein-Barr virus, according to a later analysis. An association between a missense DCLRE1C variant and V-gene and J-gene trimming of TCR beta chains was found in a later genetic analysis and replicated in an independent cohort. A later analysis associated about 17,000 TCR beta sequences with specific HLA alleles at a false discovery rate of 0.05. The classifier was reported to diagnose cytomegalovirus status with high specificity and sensitivity in both the original cohort and the validation cohort. According to a later analysis, TCR association rates differed among HLA loci, with DRB1 alleles showing the most associated TCRs and HLA-C alleles showing the fewest. Compared with the roughly 710-donor mean, donors in an Asian-associated ancestry cluster had fewer N-insertions in productive TCRs, according to a later genetic analysis. In the study, 164 TCR beta chains were listed as associated with cytomegalovirus. The authors suggested that the approach could potentially be generalized to other disease states and immunological phenotypes. In a later analysis, most CMV-associated TCR beta chains were found to appear HLA-restricted, with HLA associations seemingly driven largely by CMV exposure. CMV serostatus was the only immune exposure information available for the cohort. Because some donors lacked HLA typing at each locus, the association tests relied only on the typed subset.

Library preparation was by the immunoSEQ multiplex PCR assay. The multiplex PCR relied on a mix of 60 forward primers for TCR Vbeta segments and 13 reverse primers for TCR Jbeta segments. Amplification of the CDR3 region of rearranged TCR beta genes was performed with a multiplex PCR assay on genomic DNA. The amplified TCR beta libraries were sequenced on the Illumina HiSeq System as 87-base-pair reads. For the original study's pipeline: A later analysis tallied around 87 million unique TCR beta chains across the 666 repertoires, and about 12 million of those chains were shared by two or more donors. To remove PCR and sequencing errors, raw reads were error-corrected and collapsed into unique sequences using a nearest-neighbor algorithm that merged closely related sequences. To assign V, D and J gene segments, CDR3 sequences were aligned to IMGT reference sequences. For a sequence to be retained, at least a six-nucleotide match to both a V gene segment and a J gene segment was required. A rearrangement was called productive if the CDR3 had no stop codons and remained in frame with V and J, and every other rearrangement was called non-productive. Following IMGT convention, CDR3 was defined as the stretch from the second conserved V-encoded cysteine to the conserved J-encoded phenylalanine. In an earlier analysis of more than 550 of the donors, sequences lacking an unambiguous match to a single V gene segment were excluded. An earlier analysis of several hundred of the donors called V segments functional above 56.7% productive rearrangements and segregating when the between-donor standard deviation exceeded 5%. To diagnose cytomegalovirus status from the catalog of TCR beta chain sequences, a statistical classification framework was built. In a later analysis, V and J genes were assigned by comparing TCR nucleotide sequences against IMGT/GENE-DB human TR gene sequences. The TCRdist pipeline was used in a later analysis to assign CDR3 sequences and most-parsimonious VDJ recombination scenarios. In a later analysis, each TCR beta chain was defined by its CDR3 amino acid sequence together with its V-gene family, and reads lacking a unique V-gene family were excluded. A later analysis removed several hundred highly shared, low-generation-probability nucleotide sequences to deal with suspected cross-contamination and a sequencing artifact. In a later analysis, a clonal expansion index for each public chain was calculated from normalized within-repertoire ranks of inferred template counts. A later analysis computed generation probabilities with a VDJ recombination model fitted to out-of-frame rearrangements, and checked the results against IGoR. In a later analysis, hypergeometric tests were used to score TCR-TCR, TCR-HLA and TCR-CMV co-occurrence, with a repertoire-size bias correction applied to TCR pairs. A later analysis estimated false discovery rates by permuting HLA or CMV assignments 20 times. In a later analysis, co-occurring TCRs were grouped using DBSCAN, with TCRdist sequence similarity added in when clustering inside HLA-allele-positive subsets. For co-occurrence clustering, repertoires with fewer than 30,000 or more than 120,000 public chains were excluded, along with about five repertoires with anomalous nucleotide sharing. TCRdb retrieved this table from immuneACCESS and kept in-frame rearrangements only. Not all clones are present; in checked studies, unresolved V genes account for under half, and no reason is known for the remainder. The V and J calls and clone size are taken from that table; D and trimming were inferred from the DNA. For this sample the table gives approximately 240,000 clones, of which 82% were detected only once. The top ten hold 5.4% of the sample.

Concerning this clone: It lacks a known antigen. No much larger clone is present one base from it, and per-base qualities are unavailable.

The cohort comprised some 730 healthy bone marrow donors. At the time of sampling, all cohort members were nominally healthy, though unrecorded immune exposures were likely present. The donor was CMV seropositive and belonged to the group of 250 to 300 seropositive cohort members. Each donor provided a peripheral blood sample, and peripheral blood mononuclear cells were used for TCR beta sequencing. The Qiagen DNeasy Blood Extraction Kit was used to extract genomic DNA from the blood cell samples. V and J are truncated by 6 bases and 5 bases respectively, leaving an intervening sequence of 16 bases. Spanning cysteine to phenylalanine, the CDR3 consists of 13 amino acids. Of all the DNA, just the CDR3 is kept, 39 bases in frame from base 1. Based on the germline V gene, the CDR1 and CDR2 sequences are SQVTM and ANQGSEA.

The chain employs TRBV29-1 and TRBJ1-1; the D segment could be TRBD1, given 6 matching bases. The receptor was isolated from a woman aged 40 to 50 in good health and CMV-seropositive. Sequencing used PBMCs. CDR3 reads: CSVVQGVLTEAFF. The nucleotides are TGCAGCGTCGTACAGGGTGTGTTGACTGAAGCTTTCTTT.